Shown below are 26 T cell receptor beta chains from a single sample sequenced in a study of graft-versus-host responses after intestinal transplantation (dated by TCRdb to about 2021). Per the publication, the time point label means: cells obtained before transplantation from donor or recipient. Libraries were built with the immunoSEQ multiplex PCR assay. Not all clones reach the TCRdb copy of this immuneACCESS table, which keeps in-frame sequences only. Checked studies attribute under half of the gap to unresolved V genes and leave the rest unexplained. Across this sample there are about 110,000 clones, with 85% to 95% seen only once. The ten largest account for approximately 0.25% of the sample. The antigens these receptors bind are not known. Sample: unstimulated CD4+ T cells sorted from spleen or lymph node cells, taken before transplant. These receptors came from a human donor who was the organ donor for an intestinal transplant.

The chain joins TRBV19 to TRBJ2-3, with TRBD2 matching over 12 bases. This CDR3 is 16 amino acids long. The trim removed 4 bases at V and 3 bases at J, leaving 5 bases unmatched. The germline gives CDR1 LNHDA, CDR2 SQIVND (reference sequence). CDR3 DNA: TGTGCCAGTAGTAGGGGACTAGCGGGCGCTACAGATACGCAGTATTTT. Translated: CASSRGLAGATDTQYF.

This chain connects TRBV9 to TRBJ1-2; TRBD1 matches 9 bases. CDR3 length: 14 amino acids. The trim removed 0 bases at V and 4 bases at J, leaving 1 base unmatched. Germline V gene sequence: CDR1 SGDLS, CDR2 YYNGEE. The chain's CDR3 is CASSVGGQGYGYTF. Here the CDR3 DNA reads TGTGCCAGCAGCGTAGGGGGACAGGGCTATGGCTACACCTTC.

The chain has TRBV19 and TRBJ1-2; 7 bases match TRBD1. The CDR3 has 14 amino acids. Germline assignment: CDR1 LNHDA and CDR2 SQIVND (reference sequence). The V gene end was trimmed by 9 bases and the J gene end by 2 bases; junction bases not matched to a gene: 9. The CDR3 loop reads CASGAGTANYGYTF. The DNA of the CDR3 is TGTGCCAGCGGAGCCGGGACAGCGAACTATGGCTACACCTTC.

The chain has TRBV6-5 and TRBJ2-1; TRBD2 matches 10 bases. V gave up 8 bases and J gave up 3 bases; unmatched junction bases: 7. CDR3 size: 15 residues. Germline V gene lookup returns CDR1 MNHEY and CDR2 SVGAGI. DNA for the CDR3: TGTGCCAGCTCGGCTAGCGGGAGTCACTACAATGAGCAGTTCTTC. Translating gives CASSASGSHYNEQFF.

This clone was picked up a small number of times. The chain employs TRBV5-1 and TRBJ2-7; D possibly corresponds to TRBD2 (6 bases). With 4 bases removed from V and 2 bases from J, the gap between germline ends came to 7 bases. Germline-derived CDR1 and CDR2 are SGHRS and YFSETQ. The length of the CDR3 is 12 residues. The CDR3 reads CASSIAAYEQYF. The CDR3 coding sequence is TGCGCCAGCAGCATAGCGGCCTACGAGCAGTACTTC.

The chain combines TRBV7-9 with TRBJ2-3; D possibly corresponds to TRBD2 (6 bases). V lost 3 bases and J 4 bases, leaving 14 bases between the germline ends. Germline assignment: CDR1 SEHNR and CDR2 FQNEAQ (reference sequence). CDR3 length equals 15 residues. As DNA, the CDR3 is TGTGCCAGCAGCTTGGCGGCTACGGGGGCAGATACGCAGTATTTT. It encodes CASSLAATGADTQYF.

A few counts support this clone. The chain links TRBV19 to TRBJ1-2, with 9 bases aligning to TRBD1. The CDR3 is 13 residues long. Germline trimming cut 5 bases from V and 4 bases from J; bases unmatched to any gene: 2. Germline CDR1 is LNHDA and CDR2 is SQIVND (reference sequence). CDR3 nucleotides: TGTGCCAGTAGTGGGACAGGGTCCTATGGCTACACCTTC. It is translated as CASSGTGSYGYTF.

The chain employs TRBV10-2 and TRBJ1-2; D is possibly TRBD1 (5 bases). The length of the CDR3 is 15 residues. Germline CDR1 is WSHSY and CDR2 is SAAADI. Trimming cost V 0 bases and J 2 bases, with 10 bases left between them. The chain's CDR3 is CASSESRAGNYGYTF. CDR3 nucleotides: TGCGCCAGCAGTGAGTCGAGGGCAGGGAACTATGGCTACACCTTC.

The chain uses TRBV11-3 and TRBJ2-5; D is undetermined. V was clipped by 1 base and J by 2 bases, with 14 bases between them. The CDR3 extends over 16 amino acids. Germline CDR1 and CDR2: SGHNT and YENEEA. CDR3 loop: CASSLGPGPGQETQYF. The CDR3, as DNA: TGTGCCAGCAGCTTAGGCCCTGGGCCAGGACAAGAGACCCAGTACTTC.

The chain joins TRBV4-1 to TRBJ2-2, with a tentative D call TRBD1 (6 bases). Germline V gene data show CDR1 as MGHRA and CDR2 as YSYEKL. The CDR3 is 17 residues long. Trimming stripped 0 bases from V and 0 bases from J, with 11 bases between. The CDR3 here is CASSQEGHAANTGELFF. The CDR3 bases are TGCGCCAGCAGCCAAGAGGGACACGCTGCGAACACCGGGGAGCTGTTTTTT.

This chain connects TRBV5-1 to TRBJ1-1; 9 nucleotides align to TRBD1. V trimming: 0 bases; J trimming: 4 bases; junction bases outside the gene matches: 4. CDR1 SGHRS and CDR2 YFSETQ come from the germline V gene. This CDR3 is 15 amino acids long. The CDR3 spells CASSLGDRVATEAFF. The CDR3 bases are TGCGCCAGCAGCTTGGGGGACAGGGTCGCCACTGAAGCTTTCTTT.

The rearrangement links TRBV25-1 to TRBJ2-1; D tentatively fits TRBD1 or TRBD2 (7 bases each). This CDR3 region has 18 residues. With 1 base removed from V and 0 bases from J, the gap between germline ends came to 16 bases. Germline loops: CDR1 MGHDK, CDR2 SYGVNS. CDR3 in amino acids: CASSESQGGDPSYNEQFF. The CDR3 DNA sequence: TGTGCCAGCAGTGAATCTCAGGGGGGGGATCCCTCCTACAATGAGCAGTTCTTC. Complete variable domain (other parts from reference TRBV25-1 and TRBJ2-1): EADIYQTPRYLVIGTGKKITLECSQTMGHDKMYWYQQDPGMELHLIHYSYGVNSTEKGDLSSESTVSRIRTEHFPLTLESARPSHTSQYLCASSESQGGDPSYNEQFFGPGTRLTVL.

The rearrangement joins TRBV21-1 to TRBJ1-5. TRBV21-1 is annotated as a pseudogene. The CDR3 runs to 14 residues. CDR3 DNA: TGTGCCAGCAGCAAAGTGGGGGGGGATAAGCCCCAGCATTTT. It codes for CASSKVGGDKPQHF.

The V gene is TRBV4-1, the J gene TRBJ2-2; 12 bases map to TRBD2. Germline lookup yields CDR1 MGHRA and CDR2 YSYEKL. The CDR3 runs 19 residues. With V trimmed by 1 base and J by 5 bases, 11 bases remained unmatched. This chain's CDR3 is CASSQGFLAGGPGTGELFF. The CDR3 nucleotides are TGCGCCAGCAGCCAAGGATTCCTAGCGGGAGGGCCGGGGACCGGGGAGCTGTTTTTT.

The chain carries TRBV5-1 and TRBJ1-1; D unresolved. This CDR3 comprises 12 residues. CDR1 is SGHRS and CDR2 is YFSETQ in the germline V gene. Trimming stripped 4 bases from V and 1 base from J, with 5 bases between. Here the CDR3 DNA reads TGCGCCAGCAGCCCCGGGAACACTGAAGCTTTCTTT. As protein: CASSPGNTEAFF.

J is TRBJ1-5 and V is TRBV29-1; D remains unclear. The germline CDR1 and CDR2 sequences are SQVTM and ANQGSEA. The CDR3 is 13 amino acids. Trimming removed 4 bases from V and 0 bases from J, with 7 bases in between. The CDR3 spells CSVVIDSNQPQHF. CDR3 in DNA: TGCAGCGTTGTTATTGATAGCAATCAGCCCCAGCATTTT.

The chain joins TRBV18 to TRBJ2-5, with 10 positions matching TRBD1. Germline trimming cut 0 bases from V and 4 bases from J; bases unmatched to any gene: 8. CDR1 and CDR2 (germline): KGHSH, LQKENI. The CDR3 runs 17 residues. The CDR3, as DNA: TGTGCCAGCTCACCACCGTACCGGACAGGGGGTCGAGAGACCCAGTACTTC. Its translation: CASSPPYRTGGRETQYF.

The chain combines TRBV7-9 with TRBJ1-2; weak D call: TRBD1 (6 bases). Germline CDR1 and CDR2: SEHNR and FQNEAQ (reference sequence). The CDR3 is 12 residues long. The germline V and J ends were trimmed by 8 bases and 8 bases, with 15 bases remaining between them. The CDR3 is CASHRGAEGYTF. DNA for the CDR3: TGTGCCAGCCACCGGGGGGCGGAGGGCTACACCTTC. The entire variable domain, with the rest obtained from reference TRBV7-9 and TRBJ1-2, is as follows: DTGVSQNPRHKITKRGQNVTFRCDPISEHNRLYWYRQTLGQGPEFLTYFQNEAQLEKSRLLSDRFSAERPKGSFSTLEIQRTEQGDSAMYLCASHRGAEGYTFGSGTRLTVV.

The rearrangement uses TRBV15 and TRBJ2-3; the D gene is possibly TRBD1 (5 bases). V shed 0 bases and J shed 2 bases, with 12 bases lying between them. Germline V lookup: CDR1 LNHNV, CDR2 YYDKDF (reference sequence). The length of the CDR3 is 16 residues. The CDR3 region has the DNA TGTGCCACCAGCAGAGAGGTTTCAGGGAACACAGATACGCAGTATTTT. This sequence encodes CATSREVSGNTDTQYF.

The chain is built from TRBV6-4 and TRBJ2-7, with 7 bases lining up with TRBD2. V shed 6 bases and J 6 bases; nucleotides not matched to a gene: 11. Germline loops: CDR1 MRHNA, CDR2 SNTAGT. The CDR3 is 14 amino acids. For the CDR3, the DNA is TGTGCCAGCAGCCAGCCTCGGACTAGTACCGAGCAGTACTTC. Its translation is CASSQPRTSTEQYF.

J is TRBJ2-5 and V is TRBV11-3; 7 bases agree with TRBD2. V was pared by 5 bases and J by 7 bases, with 13 bases of the junction left unmatched. In germline, CDR1 is SGHNT, CDR2 YENEEA. CDR3 length: 15 residues. The CDR3 nucleotides are TGTGCCAGCAGCCCTCCGGGGGGAGAGGGAGGGACCCAGTACTTC. It encodes CASSPPGGEGGTQYF.

The chain couples TRBV11-3 to TRBJ2-2, with TRBD1 as a possible D gene (6 bases). The germline V and J ends were trimmed by 1 base and 6 bases, with 12 bases remaining between them. The CDR3 is 15 amino acids. CDR1 and CDR2 from the germline V gene are SGHNT and YENEEA. The CDR3 loop reads CASSLGWGPAGELFF. The DNA for the CDR3 is TGTGCCAGCAGCTTAGGATGGGGGCCGGCCGGGGAGCTGTTTTTT.

This clone showed up just once. The chain combines TRBV2 with TRBJ1-1, with 8 positions matching TRBD1. The length of the CDR3 is 14 residues. In germline, CDR1 is SNHLY, CDR2 FYNNEI. V was pared by 6 bases and J by 1 base, with 4 bases of the junction left unmatched. The chain's CDR3 is CASRLGTGNTEAFF. The CDR3 nucleotides are TGTGCCAGCAGGTTGGGGACAGGGAACACTGAAGCTTTCTTT.

V usage is TRBV7-2 and J usage is TRBJ2-1; possibly TRBD2 for D (5 bases). Germline values: CDR1 SGHTA, CDR2 FQGNSA. The CDR3 runs to 14 residues. Trimming took off 5 bases at V and 5 bases at J, with 13 bases between the two ends. The CDR3 DNA reads TGTGCCAGCAGCCTTGGACTGGGGAACAATGAGCAGTTCTTC. This translates into CASSLGLGNNEQFF.

The chain carries TRBV6-5 and TRBJ2-5, with D possibly being TRBD2 (6 bases). This CDR3 contains 14 residues. CDR1 is MNHEY and CDR2 is SVGAGI in the germline V gene. The V gene lost 2 bases and the J gene lost 0 bases, with 7 bases spanning the gap. CDR3 protein: CASSYGTYQETQYF. CDR3 in DNA: TGTGCCAGCAGTTACGGGACTTACCAAGAGACCCAGTACTTC.

Here the CDR3 reads CASSQGRGGPFEQYF. The CDR3 DNA sequence: TGCGCCAGCAGCCAAGGGAGGGGGGGTCCCTTCGAGCAGTACTTC. The rearrangement uses TRBV4-3 and TRBJ2-7, with D tentatively TRBD2 (7 bases). The V gene lost 1 base and the J gene lost 6 bases, with 16 bases spanning the gap. The CDR3 extends over 15 amino acids. Germline V lookup: CDR1 LGHNA, CDR2 YSLEER.